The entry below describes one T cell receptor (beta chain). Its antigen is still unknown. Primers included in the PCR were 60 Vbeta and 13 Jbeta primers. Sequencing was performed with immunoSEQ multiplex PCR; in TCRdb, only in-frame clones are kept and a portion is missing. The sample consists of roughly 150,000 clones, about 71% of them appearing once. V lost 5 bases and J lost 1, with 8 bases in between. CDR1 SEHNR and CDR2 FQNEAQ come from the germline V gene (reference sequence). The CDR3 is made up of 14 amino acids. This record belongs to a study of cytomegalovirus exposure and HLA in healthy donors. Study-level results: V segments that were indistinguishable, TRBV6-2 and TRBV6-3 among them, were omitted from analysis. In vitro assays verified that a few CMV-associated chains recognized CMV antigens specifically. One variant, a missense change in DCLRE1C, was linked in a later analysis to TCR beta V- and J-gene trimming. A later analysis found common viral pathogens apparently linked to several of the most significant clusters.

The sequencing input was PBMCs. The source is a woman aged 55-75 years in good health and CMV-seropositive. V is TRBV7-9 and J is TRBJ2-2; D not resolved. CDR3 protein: CASSGERNTGELFF. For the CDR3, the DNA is TGTGCCAGCAGCGGAGAGCGGAACACCGGGGAGCTGTTTTTT.